The T cell receptor (beta chain) under discussion was sequenced for a study of CD4 T cells in relation to SARS-CoV-2 and coronaviruses. Study outcomes and limitations: Crossreactive clones expanded significantly less to SARS-CoV-2 than monoreactive clones.

The unexposed donors gave CD4+ T cells in about 2010-2019, prior to COVID-19. The cells were cultured for 10 days before CD4+ T cells were isolated. On days 3 and 7, cultures got half fresh IL-2 medium. Profiling relied on immunoSEQ multiplex PCR, and the TCRdb table lists in-frame clones only, not all of them. In the table there are around 23,000 clones, around 70% of which are singletons. With 1 base clipped from V and 2 bases from J, the junction kept 4 bases outside the gene matches. Germline V gene data show CDR1 as MNHEY and CDR2 as SMNVEV (reference sequence). The CDR3 totals 16 residues. Concerning this clone: The antigen remains undetermined.

The sequencing input was CD4+ T cells from PBMCs, cultured in vitro. The chain is built from TRBV27 and TRBJ2-3, with 9 bases aligning to TRBD2. This receptor was identified in a human donor in good health. The CDR3 spells CASSLFASGNTDTQYF. The CDR3 bases are TGTGCCAGCAGTTTATTTGCTAGCGGGAACACAGATACGCAGTATTTT.